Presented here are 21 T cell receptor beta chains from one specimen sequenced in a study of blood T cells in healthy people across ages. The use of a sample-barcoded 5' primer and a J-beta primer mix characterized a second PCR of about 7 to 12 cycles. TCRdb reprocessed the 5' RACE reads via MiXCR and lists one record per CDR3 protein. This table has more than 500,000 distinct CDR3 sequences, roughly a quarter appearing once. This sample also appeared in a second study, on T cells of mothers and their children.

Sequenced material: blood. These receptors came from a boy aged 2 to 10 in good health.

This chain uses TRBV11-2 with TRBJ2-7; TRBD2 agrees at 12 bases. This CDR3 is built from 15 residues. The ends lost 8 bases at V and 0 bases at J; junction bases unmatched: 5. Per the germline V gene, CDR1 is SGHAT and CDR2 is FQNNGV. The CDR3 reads CASGLAGPSSYEQYF. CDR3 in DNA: TGTGCCAGCGGACTAGCGGGGCCTAGCTCCTACGAGCAGTACTTC.

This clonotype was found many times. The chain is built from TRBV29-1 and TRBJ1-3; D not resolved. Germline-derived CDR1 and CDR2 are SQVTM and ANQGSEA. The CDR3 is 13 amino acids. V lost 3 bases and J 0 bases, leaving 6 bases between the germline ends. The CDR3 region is CSVDGSSGNTIYF. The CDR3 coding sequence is TGCAGCGTTGACGGATCCTCTGGAAACACCATATATTTT.

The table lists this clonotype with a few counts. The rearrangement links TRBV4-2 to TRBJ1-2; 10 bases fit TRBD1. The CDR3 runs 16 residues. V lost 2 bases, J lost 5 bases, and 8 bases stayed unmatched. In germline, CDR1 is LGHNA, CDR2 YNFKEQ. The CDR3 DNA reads TGTGCCAGCAGCCAATTCCGGGACAGGGGCTATTATGGCTACACCTTC. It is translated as CASSQFRDRGYYGYTF.

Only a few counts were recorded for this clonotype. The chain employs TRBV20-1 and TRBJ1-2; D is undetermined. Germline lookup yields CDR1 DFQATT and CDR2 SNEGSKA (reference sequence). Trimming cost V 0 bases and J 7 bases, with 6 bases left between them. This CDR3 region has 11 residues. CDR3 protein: CSARDTGGYTF. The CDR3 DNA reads TGCAGTGCTAGAGATACGGGTGGCTACACCTTC.

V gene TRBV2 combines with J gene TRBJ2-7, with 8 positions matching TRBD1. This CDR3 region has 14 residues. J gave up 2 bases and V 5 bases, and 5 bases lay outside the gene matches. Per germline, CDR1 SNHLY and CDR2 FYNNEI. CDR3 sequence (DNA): TGTGCCAGCAGTCCAGGGGGCACTACCTACGAGCAGTACTTC. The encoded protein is CASSPGGTTYEQYF. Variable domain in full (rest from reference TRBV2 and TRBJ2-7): EPEVTQTPSHQVTQMGQEVILRCVPISNHLYFYWYRQILGQKVEFLVSFYNNEISEKSEIFDDQFSVERPDGSNFTLKIRSTKLEDSAMYFCASSPGGTTYEQYFGPGTRLTVT.

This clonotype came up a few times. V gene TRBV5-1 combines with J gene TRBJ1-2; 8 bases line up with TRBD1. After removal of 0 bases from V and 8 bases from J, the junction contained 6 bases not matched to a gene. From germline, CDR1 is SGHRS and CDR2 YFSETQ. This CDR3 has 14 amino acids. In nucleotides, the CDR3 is TGCGCCAGCAGCTTGGCCCGGACAGGGTGGGGCTACACCTTC. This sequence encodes CASSLARTGWGYTF.

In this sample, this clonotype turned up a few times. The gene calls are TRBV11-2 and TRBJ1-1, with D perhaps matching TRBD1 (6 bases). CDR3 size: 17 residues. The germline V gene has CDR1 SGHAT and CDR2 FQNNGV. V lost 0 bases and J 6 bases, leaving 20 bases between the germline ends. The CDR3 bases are TGTGCCAGCAGCTTAGATCCTTGGGACATGGGGCTCCCTGAAGCTTTCTTT. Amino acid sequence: CASSLDPWDMGLPEAFF.

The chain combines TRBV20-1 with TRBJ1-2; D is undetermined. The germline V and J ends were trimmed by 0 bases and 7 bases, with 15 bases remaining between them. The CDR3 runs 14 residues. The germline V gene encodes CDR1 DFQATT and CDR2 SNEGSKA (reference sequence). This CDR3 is CSARDPRDWGGYTF. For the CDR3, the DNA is TGCAGTGCTAGAGATCCTAGGGATTGGGGTGGCTACACCTTC.

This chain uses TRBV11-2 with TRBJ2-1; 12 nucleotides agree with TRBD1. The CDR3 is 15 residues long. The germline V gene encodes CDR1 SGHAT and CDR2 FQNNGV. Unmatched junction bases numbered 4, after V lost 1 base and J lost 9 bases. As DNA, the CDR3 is TGTGCCAGCAGCTTAGGGGGACAGGGGGCTGTTGAGCAGTTCTTC. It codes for CASSLGGQGAVEQFF.

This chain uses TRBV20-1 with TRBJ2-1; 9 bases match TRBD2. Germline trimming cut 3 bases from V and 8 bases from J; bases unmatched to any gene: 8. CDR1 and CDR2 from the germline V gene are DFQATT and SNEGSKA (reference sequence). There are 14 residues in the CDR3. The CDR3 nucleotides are TGCAGTGCTAGTCTCGGCGGGGGGGCCGATGAGCAGTTCTTC. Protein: CSASLGGGADEQFF.

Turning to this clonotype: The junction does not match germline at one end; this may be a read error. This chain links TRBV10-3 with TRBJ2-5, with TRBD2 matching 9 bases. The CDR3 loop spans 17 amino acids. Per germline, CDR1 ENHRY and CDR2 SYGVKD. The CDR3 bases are TGTGCCATCAGTGAGTCGGAAGCGGGAGGACACTACAATGAGCAGCTCTTC. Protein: CAISESEAGGHYNEQLF.

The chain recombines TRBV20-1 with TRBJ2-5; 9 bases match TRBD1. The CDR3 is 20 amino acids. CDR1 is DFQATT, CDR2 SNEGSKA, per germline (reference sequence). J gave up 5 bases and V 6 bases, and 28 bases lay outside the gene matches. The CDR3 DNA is TGCAGTGCCTCCGGGCTGGGTACAGGGGGCTTATCTGAACTTTGGGAGACCCAGTACTTC. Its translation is CSASGLGTGGLSELWETQYF.

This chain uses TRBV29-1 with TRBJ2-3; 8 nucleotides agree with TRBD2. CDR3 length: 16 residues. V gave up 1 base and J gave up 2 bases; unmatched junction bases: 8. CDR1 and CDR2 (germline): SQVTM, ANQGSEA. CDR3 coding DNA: TGCAGCGTTGAAGTCGACGGAGCGGGAGCCACAGATACGCAGTATTTT. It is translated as CSVEVDGAGATDTQYF.

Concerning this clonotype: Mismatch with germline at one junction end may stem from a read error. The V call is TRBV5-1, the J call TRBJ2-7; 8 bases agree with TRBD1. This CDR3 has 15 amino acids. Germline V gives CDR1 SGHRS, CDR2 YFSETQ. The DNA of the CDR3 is TGCGCCAGCAGCTTGGCACCAGGGGGCGTCCACGAGCAGTGCTTC. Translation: CASSLAPGGVHEQCF.

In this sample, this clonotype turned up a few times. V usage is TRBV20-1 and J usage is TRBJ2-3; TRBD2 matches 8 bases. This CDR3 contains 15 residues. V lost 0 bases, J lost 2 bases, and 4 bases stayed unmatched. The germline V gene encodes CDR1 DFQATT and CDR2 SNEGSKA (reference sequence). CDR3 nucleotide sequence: TGCAGTGCTAGAGATAGTAGCGGGGACACAGATACGCAGTATTTT. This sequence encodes CSARDSSGDTDTQYF.

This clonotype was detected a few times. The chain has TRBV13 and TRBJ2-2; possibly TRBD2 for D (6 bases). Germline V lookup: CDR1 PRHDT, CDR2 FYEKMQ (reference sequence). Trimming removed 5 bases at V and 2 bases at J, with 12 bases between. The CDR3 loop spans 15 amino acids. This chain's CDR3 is CASSPPGDNTGELFF. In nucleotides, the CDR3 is TGTGCCAGCAGCCCACCGGGAGACAACACCGGGGAGCTGTTTTTT.

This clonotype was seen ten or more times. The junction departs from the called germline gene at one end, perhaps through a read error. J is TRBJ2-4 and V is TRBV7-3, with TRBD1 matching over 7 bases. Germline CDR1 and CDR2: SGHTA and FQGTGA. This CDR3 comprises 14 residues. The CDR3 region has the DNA TGTGCCAGCAGCTTAGGGACAGCCCAAAACATTCAGTACTTC. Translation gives CASSLGTAQNIQYF.

As DNA, the CDR3 is TGCAGCGCAACAGGGGGCCGTGACGAGCAGTACTTC. Translated, it gives CSATGGRDEQYF. V is TRBV29-1 and J is TRBJ2-7; 9 bases fit TRBD1. The CDR3 consists of 12 residues. The J segment lost 5 bases and the V segment lost 7 bases, leaving 6 bases of the junction unmatched. Per the germline V gene, CDR1 is SQVTM and CDR2 is ANQGSEA.

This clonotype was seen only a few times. CDR3 residues: CASSQVAGFLGSQYF. The CDR3 bases are TGTGCCAGCAGCCAAGTCGCGGGGTTTCTTGGATCCCAGTACTTC. The rearrangement uses TRBV7-2 and TRBJ2-1, with D maybe TRBD2 (6 bases). The DNA end lines up better with TRBJ2-5; the J call may be wrong. The germline V gene encodes CDR1 SGHTA and CDR2 FQGNSA. The CDR3 has 15 residues.

In DNA form, the CDR3 reads TGTGCCAGCAGCCCAGACAGGGGGCAGACAGATACGCAGTATTTT. Translation: CASSPDRGQTDTQYF. The V gene is TRBV5-4, the J gene TRBJ2-3; TRBD1 agrees at 10 bases. Germline assignment: CDR1 SGHNT and CDR2 YYREEE (reference sequence). This CDR3 has 15 amino acids. The V gene end was trimmed by 4 bases and the J gene end by 3 bases; junction bases not matched to a gene: 5.

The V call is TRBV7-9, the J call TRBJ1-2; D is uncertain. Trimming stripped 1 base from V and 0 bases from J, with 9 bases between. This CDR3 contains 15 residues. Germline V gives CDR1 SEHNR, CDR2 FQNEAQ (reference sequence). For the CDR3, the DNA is TGTGCCAGCAGCTTAGTGGTGGGAACTAACTATGGCTACACCTTC. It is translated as CASSLVVGTNYGYTF.